The sample holds a few counts of the clone carrying this T cell receptor (beta chain). No antigen is known for it. Extracted RNA was reverse transcribed, and the resulting cDNA served as sequencing template. Sequencing was performed with immunoSEQ multiplex PCR; in TCRdb, only in-frame clones are kept and a portion is missing. The sample records some 200,000 clones, roughly 64% being singletons. Treatment specified: oral pan-JAK inhibitor, 5-10 mg twice daily. The data derive from a study of CD8+ T cells in alopecia areata. General study findings and limits: Scalp clonality, together with expanded CD8+ clones among the top 100, fell significantly with tofacitinib. Given one nonresponder, whether baseline CD8+ expansion relates to response remains uncertain.

V was pared by 4 bases and J by 3 bases, with 2 bases of the junction left unmatched. The CDR3 covers 13 residues. The germline CDR1 and CDR2 sequences are MGHRA and YSYEKL. This specimen consisted of CD4+ T cells sorted from blood, obtained at week 24, from a patient treated with tofacitinib. The receptor comes from a human donor with alopecia areata. The chain has TRBV4-1 and TRBJ2-7, with 8 bases identical to TRBD1. The CDR3 protein is CASSRDRSYEQYF. CDR3 coding DNA: TGCGCCAGCAGCCGGGACAGGAGCTACGAGCAGTACTTC.